Sequencing of this T cell receptor (beta chain) was carried out in a study of blood T cell repertoires in COVID-19. Germline values: CDR1 SGHRS, CDR2 YFSETQ. This CDR3 comprises 14 residues. J lost 7 bases, V lost 4 bases, and 2 bases had no gene match. Repertoires were generated with immunoSEQ multiplex PCR, while TCRdb's copy carries only in-frame clones and drops some. The table shows hundreds of thousands of clones, with 90% occurring only once. The sample consisted of PBMCs or T cells enriched from blood (not recorded which). This clonotype was obtained from a man aged 25 to 40 who had been exposed to COVID-19. The chain links TRBV5-1 to TRBJ2-1, with 13 bases fitting TRBD2. The CDR3 region has the DNA TGCGCCAGCAGCCCGGGACTAGCGGGGAATGAGCAGTTCTTC. As protein: CASSPGLAGNEQFF.